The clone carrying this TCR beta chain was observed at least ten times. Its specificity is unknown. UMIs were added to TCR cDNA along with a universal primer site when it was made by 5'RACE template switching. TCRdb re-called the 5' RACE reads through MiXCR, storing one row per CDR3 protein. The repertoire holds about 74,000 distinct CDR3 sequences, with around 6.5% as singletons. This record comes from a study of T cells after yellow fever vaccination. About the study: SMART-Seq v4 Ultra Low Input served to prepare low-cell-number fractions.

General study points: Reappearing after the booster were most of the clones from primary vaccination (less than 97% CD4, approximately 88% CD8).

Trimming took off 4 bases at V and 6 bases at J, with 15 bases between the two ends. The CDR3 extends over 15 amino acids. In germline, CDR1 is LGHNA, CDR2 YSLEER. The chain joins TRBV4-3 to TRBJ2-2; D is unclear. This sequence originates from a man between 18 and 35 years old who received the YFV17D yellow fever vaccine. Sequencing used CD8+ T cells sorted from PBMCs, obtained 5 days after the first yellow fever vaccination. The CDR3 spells CASSPRPVQSGELFF. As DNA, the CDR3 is TGCGCCAGCAGCCCACGACCAGTACAGTCCGGGGAGCTGTTTTTT.